These 19 T cell receptor beta chains share one sample of origin, sequenced in a study of blood T cell repertoires in COVID-19. Produced via immunoSEQ multiplex PCR; TCRdb's table is partial and in-frame only. Of tens of thousands of clones listed, about nine tenths were seen once; the top ten hold more than 20%. The specimen sequenced was peripheral blood. These TCRs come from a woman of 80 years or more with COVID-19, enrolled during active disease.

The V gene is TRBV7-2, the J gene TRBJ1-4; D is uncertain. The germline V and J ends were trimmed by 1 base and 4 bases, with 10 bases remaining between them. This CDR3 is 15 amino acids long. CDR1 SGHTA and CDR2 FQGNSA come from the germline V gene. The CDR3 region is CASSLDHSRNEKLFF. The CDR3, as DNA: TGTGCCAGCAGCTTAGATCACAGCCGTAATGAAAAACTGTTTTTT. Full variable domain (outside the CDR3, taken from reference TRBV7-2 and TRBJ1-4): GAGVSQSPSNKVTEKGKDVELRCDPISGHTALYWYRQSLGQGLEFLIYFQGNSAPDKSGLPSDRFSAERTGGSVSTLTIQRTQQEDSAVYLCASSLDHSRNEKLFFGSGTQLSVL.

The rearrangement joins TRBV3-1 (or the pseudogene TRBV3-2) to TRBJ2-6, with 8 bases lining up with TRBD1. The ends lost 1 base at V and 0 bases at J; junction bases unmatched: 8. The germline gives CDR1 LGHDT, CDR2 YNNKEL (reference sequence). CDR3 length: 19 amino acids. The CDR3 nucleotides read TGTGCCAGCAGCCAAGTCAAGGACAGGGCCCACTCTGGGGCCAACGTCCTGACTTTC. Its protein is CASSQVKDRAHSGANVLTF.

For the CDR3, the DNA is TGCGCCAGCAGTGAGTCGACAGGGAGCAATCAGCCCCAGCATTTT. Protein: CASSESTGSNQPQHF. This chain links TRBV10-2 with TRBJ1-5, with 7 positions matching TRBD1. Germline lookup yields CDR1 WSHSY and CDR2 SAAADI. CDR3 length: 15 residues. Trimming at V came to 0 bases and at J to 1 base, leaving 0 bases not matched to a gene.

V usage is TRBV19 and J usage is TRBJ1-5, with 7 bases fitting TRBD1. Germline lookup yields CDR1 LNHDA and CDR2 SQIVND (reference sequence). The CDR3 is 15 residues long. Germline trimming cut 3 bases from V and 7 bases from J; bases unmatched to any gene: 9. CDR3 region: CASSIRGDRLQPQHF. CDR3 bases: TGTGCCAGTAGTATTAGAGGGGACAGATTACAGCCCCAGCATTTT. Full variable domain (rest looked up from reference TRBV19 and TRBJ1-5): DGGITQSPKYLFRKEGQNVTLSCEQNLNHDAMYWYRQDPGQGLRLIYYSQIVNDFQKGDIAEGYSVSREKKESFPLTVTSAQKNPTAFYLCASSIRGDRLQPQHFGDGTRLSIL.

The chain carries TRBV2 and TRBJ2-5; 7 bases map to TRBD1. The V and J ends lost 3 bases and 5 bases, in that order; junction bases with no gene match: 9. This CDR3 has 15 residues. The germline CDR1 and CDR2 sequences are SNHLY and FYNNEI. CDR3 region: CASSEGNRGGETQYF. The DNA for the CDR3 is TGTGCCAGCAGTGAGGGGAACAGGGGCGGCGAGACCCAGTACTTC.

V is TRBV30 and J is TRBJ2-3; 15 nucleotides align to TRBD2. The CDR3 has 17 residues. CDR1 and CDR2 from the germline V gene are GTSNPN and SVGIG (reference sequence). J lost 3 bases, V lost 3 bases, and 7 bases had no gene match. CDR3 nucleotide sequence: TGTGCCTGGAGAGATCTAGGGACTAGCGGGGGGACAGATACGCAGTATTTT. Its protein is CAWRDLGTSGGTDTQYF.

The J gene is TRBJ2-3, the V gene TRBV5-5; a possible D gene is TRBD1 (5 bases). CDR3 size: 16 residues. Trimming pared 3 bases from V and 2 bases from J, leaving 16 bases between. Germline V gene sequence: CDR1 SGHKS, CDR2 YYEKEE (reference sequence). This CDR3 reads CASSSYDSLPTDTQYF. In DNA form, the CDR3 reads TGTGCCAGCAGCTCTTACGACAGTCTCCCCACAGATACGCAGTATTTT.

This chain uses TRBV3-1 (or the pseudogene TRBV3-2) with TRBJ1-3; D may be TRBD1 (6 bases). The germline V gene encodes CDR1 LGHDT and CDR2 YNNKEL (reference sequence). Trimming pared 0 bases from V and 3 bases from J, leaving 9 bases between. The CDR3 runs to 15 residues. DNA for the CDR3: TGTGCCAGCAGCCAAGACAGGGGATATGGAAACACCATATATTTT. Protein: CASSQDRGYGNTIYF.

The chain recombines TRBV6-5 with TRBJ1-2; D gene ambiguous. The CDR3 loop spans 14 amino acids. Trimming stripped 4 bases from V and 8 bases from J, with 17 bases between. The germline V gene has CDR1 MNHEY and CDR2 SVGAGI. The CDR3 region is CASSSSPNPGGYTF. Here the CDR3 DNA reads TGTGCCAGCAGTTCCTCCCCGAACCCGGGGGGCTACACCTTC.

This chain joins TRBV5-1 and TRBJ2-3; TRBD2 aligns across 10 bases. V gave up 4 bases and J gave up 12 bases; unmatched junction bases: 11. CDR3 length: 14 residues. Germline lookup yields CDR1 SGHRS and CDR2 YFSETQ. CDR3 coding DNA: TGCGCCAGCAGCCTCTCCTCTAGCGGGGGACCCCAGTATTTT. Its translation is CASSLSSSGGPQYF.

The chain uses TRBV10-3 and TRBJ2-1; 8 nucleotides match TRBD2. Germline-derived CDR1 and CDR2 are ENHRY and SYGVKD. There are 19 residues in the CDR3. The J segment lost 1 base and the V segment lost 2 bases, leaving 13 bases of the junction unmatched. The DNA for the CDR3 is TGTGCCATCAGTGAGGTTATCCCTTCCGGCGGGGGGTCCTACAATGAGCAGTTCTTC. This encodes CAISEVIPSGGGSYNEQFF.

In its sample, this clone was seen many times. J is TRBJ2-7 and V is TRBV5-1; possibly TRBD1 for D (6 bases). This CDR3 is built from 12 residues. Germline V gene data show CDR1 as SGHRS and CDR2 as YFSETQ. V was clipped by 5 bases and J by 3 bases, with 9 bases between them. The CDR3: CASRLGGYEQYF. The CDR3 nucleotides read TGCGCCAGCAGACTAGGGGGCTACGAGCAGTACTTC.

The gene calls are TRBV6-5 and TRBJ1-2; possibly TRBD1 for D (5 bases). Germline assignment: CDR1 MNHEY and CDR2 SVGAGI. Trimming took off 5 bases at V and 1 base at J, with 14 bases between the two ends. The CDR3 spans 15 residues. The CDR3 sequence: CASSTGTQGNYGYTF. In DNA form, the CDR3 reads TGTGCCAGCAGTACCGGAACCCAGGGTAACTATGGCTACACCTTC.

V gene TRBV6-4 combines with J gene TRBJ1-5; possible D gene TRBD1, 6 bases. Trimming left V 4 bases short and J 7 bases short, with 14 bases between. Germline CDR1 reads MRHNA; CDR2 reads SNTAGT. The CDR3 is 14 amino acids. The CDR3 bases are TGTGCCAGCAGTGTCGAAGGGGGGGGCCAGCCCCAGCATTTT. The encoded protein is CASSVEGGGQPQHF.

The V gene is TRBV3-1 (or the pseudogene TRBV3-2), the J gene TRBJ2-1; the match to TRBD2 covers 12 bases. In germline, CDR1 is LGHDT, CDR2 YNNKEL (reference sequence). The CDR3 loop spans 17 amino acids. The junction had 9 bases not matched to a gene; V was cut back by 4 bases and J by 5 bases. The CDR3 DNA follows: TGTGCCAGCAGCCCTAGGACTAGCGGGATATTCGACAATGAGCAGTTCTTC. This translates into CASSPRTSGIFDNEQFF.

The chain uses TRBV4-2 and TRBJ2-1, with TRBD2 matching 13 bases. Losses at the gene ends were 5 bases for V and 7 bases for J; bases not matched to a gene: 5. This CDR3 comprises 15 residues. Germline V gene lookup returns CDR1 LGHNA and CDR2 YNFKEQ. The CDR3 region is CASSTTSGGLNEQFF. The CDR3 region has the DNA TGTGCCAGCAGCACGACTAGCGGGGGGCTGAATGAGCAGTTCTTC.

The chain uses TRBV27 and TRBJ2-7; 9 bases are a match to TRBD1. V shed 5 bases, J shed 5 bases, and the junction held 7 bases outside the gene matches. This CDR3 region has 14 residues. From germline, CDR1 is MNHEY and CDR2 SMNVEV (reference sequence). The CDR3 loop is CASSNRGRSDEQYF. CDR3 nucleotide sequence: TGTGCCAGCAGTAACAGGGGGCGCTCGGACGAGCAGTACTTC.

The chain employs TRBV20-1 and TRBJ2-7; D gene ambiguous. CDR3 length: 11 residues. CDR1 is DFQATT, CDR2 SNEGSKA, per germline (reference sequence). V gave up 5 bases and J gave up 5 bases, with 10 bases separating them. The CDR3 DNA sequence: TGCAGTGCTCCCCTGAGAAACGAGCAGTACTTC. Translating gives CSAPLRNEQYF.

The genes are TRBV5-1 and TRBJ2-1; TRBD1 matches 9 bases. CDR3 length equals 16 residues. Germline V gives CDR1 SGHRS, CDR2 YFSETQ. J gave up 2 bases and V 1 base, and 4 bases lay outside the gene matches. The CDR3 DNA follows: TGCGCCAGCAGCTTGAGCCGGGACAGGGCCTACAATGAGCAGTTCTTC. Encoded protein: CASSLSRDRAYNEQFF.